The 26 T cell receptor beta chains reported below all come from one sample, sequenced in a study of human T cells and chemical hapten exposure. Noted time point: pre-sensitization, week 0. Treatment here: therapeutic diphenylcyclopropenone sensitization with weekly scalp DPC. TCRdb passed the RACE reads through MiXCR, listing each CDR3 protein once. This repertoire shows approximately 60,000 distinct CDR3 sequences, about 11% found once; its top ten account for approximately 3.9%. Sequences were derived from whole blood, sampled in connection with sensitization to the hapten diphenylcyclopropenone (DPC). These receptors were taken from a woman in her thirties or forties with alopecia areata. Some clones in this sample may be carry-over from other donors' samples.

This clonotype has only a few counts. The chain links TRBV29-1 to TRBJ1-2; maybe TRBD1 (6 bases). CDR1 and CDR2 from the germline V gene are SQVTM and ANQGSEA. Between the trimmed V and J ends, which lost 4 bases and 8 bases, there was a span of 14 bases. There are 12 residues in the CDR3. CDR3 nucleotide sequence: TGCAGCGTTGGGGTCGGACAGAGGGGCTACACCTTC. It specifies CSVGVGQRGYTF.

This clonotype was observed a handful of times. The V call is TRBV29-1, the J call TRBJ1-1; TRBD1 is a possible D gene (5 bases). Germline CDR1 reads SQVTM; CDR2 reads ANQGSEA. The CDR3 loop spans 12 amino acids. V was clipped by 8 bases and J by 3 bases, with 13 bases between them. CDR3 bases: TGCAGCATCCGGACGGGGGACACTGAAGCTTTCTTT. Translated: CSIRTGDTEAFF. Using reference TRBV29-1 and TRBJ1-1 for the parts outside the CDR3, the full variable domain is SAVISQKPSRDICQRGTSLTIQCQVDSQVTMMFWYRQQPGQSLTLIATANQGSEATYESGFVIDKFPISRPNLTFSTLTVSNMSPEDSSIYLCSIRTGDTEAFFGQGTRLTVV.

Only a few counts were recorded for this clonotype. The chain uses TRBV28 and TRBJ2-7; 10 bases fit TRBD2. After removal of 8 bases from V and 1 base from J, the junction contained 8 bases not matched to a gene. The CDR3 is made up of 15 amino acids. From germline, CDR1 is MDHEN and CDR2 SYDVKM. The CDR3 DNA reads TGTGCCAGCGTTCCAGGACTAGCGGTTTCCTACGAGCAGTACTTC. Its translation is CASVPGLAVSYEQYF.

This clonotype appeared a few times. The chain combines TRBV29-1 with TRBJ1-1; 7 nucleotides match TRBD1. This CDR3 is built from 13 residues. CDR1 and CDR2 (germline): SQVTM, ANQGSEA. J gave up 0 bases and V 7 bases, and 5 bases lay outside the gene matches. As DNA, the CDR3 is TGCAGCGCAGGGACAGATATGAACACTGAAGCTTTCTTT. It specifies CSAGTDMNTEAFF.

In this sample, this clonotype turned up a few times. V gene TRBV5-1 combines with J gene TRBJ2-2; either TRBD1 or TRBD2 may fit D (6 bases each). This CDR3 is 15 amino acids long. Per the germline V gene, CDR1 is SGHRS and CDR2 is YFSETQ. V lost 2 bases, J lost 5 bases, and 13 bases lay in between. CDR3 amino acids: CASSFRGLETGELFF. CDR3 DNA: TGCGCCAGCAGCTTCCGGGGGCTGGAAACCGGGGAGCTGTTTTTT. The variable domain in full, completed from reference TRBV5-1 and TRBJ2-2, reads KAGVTQTPRYLIKTRGQQVTLSCSPISGHRSVSWYQQTPGQGLQFLFEYFSETQRNKGNFPGRFSGRQFSNSRSEMNVSTLELGDSALYLCASSFRGLETGELFFGEGSRLTVL.

In this sample, this clonotype turned up once. This chain connects TRBV6-5 to TRBJ2-2; D gene uncertain. There are 13 residues in the CDR3. V lost 0 bases and J lost 5, with 4 bases in between. The germline V gene has CDR1 MNHEY and CDR2 SVGAGI. This CDR3 is CASSYSVTGELFF. In DNA, the CDR3 is TGTGCCAGCAGTTACTCCGTGACCGGGGAGCTGTTTTTT.

Many counts were recorded for this clonotype. The chain employs TRBV28 and TRBJ2-7, with D tentatively TRBD1 or TRBD2 (6 bases each). CDR1 is MDHEN and CDR2 is SYDVKM in the germline V gene. The CDR3 length is 14 residues. Trimming took off 3 bases at V and 3 bases at J, with 12 bases between the two ends. CDR3 protein: CASSFPGGGYEQYF. The CDR3 nucleotides read TGTGCCAGCAGTTTTCCTGGAGGGGGCTACGAGCAGTACTTC.

Ten or more counts support this clonotype. This CDR3 reads CASSQIRLTDTQYF. In DNA form, the CDR3 reads TGCGCCAGCAGCCAAATTCGACTCACAGATACGCAGTATTTT. The J gene is TRBJ2-3, the V gene TRBV4-3, with D unresolved. Germline CDR1 and CDR2: LGHNA and YSLEER. The CDR3 is 14 amino acids. Trimming took 2 bases from V and 2 from J, leaving 8 bases between them.

In this sample, this clonotype turned up many times. The rearrangement joins TRBV28 to TRBJ2-2; 7 bases agree with TRBD1. The germline CDR1 and CDR2 sequences are MDHEN and SYDVKM. Losses at the gene ends were 6 bases for V and 3 bases for J; bases not matched to a gene: 13. CDR3 length: 17 residues. This CDR3 reads CASSPSFRDSYTGELFF. The CDR3 coding sequence is TGTGCCAGCAGCCCCTCCTTCCGGGACAGTTACACCGGGGAGCTGTTTTTT. Full variable domain (missing parts from reference TRBV28 and TRBJ2-2): DVKVTQSSRYLVKRTGEKVFLECVQDMDHENMFWYRQDPGLGLRLIYFSYDVKMKEKGDIPEGYSVSREKKERFSLILESASTNQTSMYLCASSPSFRDSYTGELFFGEGSRLTVL.

This clonotype was picked up many times. DNA of the CDR3: TGTGCCAGCAGTTTATCGCGAACTAGTGAACAGTTCTTC. The encoded protein is CASSLSRTSEQFF. The chain combines TRBV27 with TRBJ2-1, with D possibly being TRBD2 (5 bases). V was clipped by 0 bases and J by 13 bases, with 13 bases between them. CDR3 size: 13 residues. The germline gives CDR1 MNHEY, CDR2 SMNVEV (reference sequence).

Only a few counts were recorded for this clonotype. The rearrangement uses TRBV28 and TRBJ1-1, with D unresolved. The V end was cut by 7 bases, the J end by 0 bases, with 0 bases between. CDR1 is MDHEN, CDR2 SYDVKM, per germline. This CDR3 comprises 10 residues. The CDR3 loop is CASMNTEAFF. The CDR3 DNA reads TGTGCCAGCATGAACACTGAAGCTTTCTTT. The full variable domain, with the rest looked up from reference TRBV28 and TRBJ1-1, is DVKVTQSSRYLVKRTGEKVFLECVQDMDHENMFWYRQDPGLGLRLIYFSYDVKMKEKGDIPEGYSVSREKKERFSLILESASTNQTSMYLCASMNTEAFFGQGTRLTVV.

The table lists this clonotype with a few counts. The chain recombines TRBV10-1 with TRBJ2-7; TRBD1 is a possible D gene (5 bases). This CDR3 spans 14 amino acids. With 0 bases removed from V and 3 bases from J, the gap between germline ends came to 9 bases. Looked up from germline, CDR1 is WNHNN and CDR2 is SYGVQD (reference sequence). This CDR3 reads CASSESGRDYEQYF. The DNA for the CDR3 is TGCGCCAGCAGTGAGTCGGGCAGGGACTACGAGCAGTACTTC.

The chain links TRBV7-9 to TRBJ2-7; 7 bases are shared with TRBD1. This CDR3 comprises 14 residues. Germline CDR1 is SEHNR and CDR2 is FQNEAQ (reference sequence). The V segment lost 3 bases and the J segment 6 bases; nucleotides outside the gene matches: 8. The DNA of the CDR3 is TGTGCCAGCAGCTTCTTTGGACAGGACGGCGAGCAGTACTTC. Encoded protein: CASSFFGQDGEQYF.

This sequence joins TRBV20-1 and TRBJ2-3; D not certain. The V end was cut by 6 bases, the J end by 6 bases, with 19 bases between. This CDR3 has 14 amino acids. Germline V gives CDR1 DFQATT, CDR2 SNEGSKA (reference sequence). The CDR3 DNA reads TGCAGTGCCGAGACCCCGAGGATGTGGGATACGCAGTATTTT. Its protein is CSAETPRMWDTQYF.

This clonotype was seen repeatedly, ten times or more. The chain employs TRBV15 and TRBJ1-1, with 7 bases identical to TRBD1. CDR1 is LNHNV and CDR2 is YYDKDF in the germline V gene (reference sequence). The ends lost 3 bases at V and 3 bases at J; junction bases unmatched: 7. CDR3 length equals 15 residues. The CDR3 DNA follows: TGTGCCACCAGCAGGGAACAGGGGTGGGACACTGAAGCTTTCTTT. Its translation is CATSREQGWDTEAFF.

The chain employs TRBV20-1 and TRBJ2-1; 8 positions agree with TRBD2. CDR3 length: 15 residues. J was trimmed by 4 bases and V by 5 bases; bases with no gene match: 10. Germline V gene data show CDR1 as DFQATT and CDR2 as SNEGSKA (reference sequence). CDR3 region: CSAGKAGVGYNEQFF. DNA for the CDR3: TGCAGTGCTGGAAAAGCGGGAGTGGGGTACAATGAGCAGTTCTTC.

The chain links TRBV5-8 to TRBJ1-6, with 7 bases fitting TRBD1. V gave up 0 bases and J gave up 7 bases; unmatched junction bases: 1. The CDR3 runs to 14 residues. Germline lookup yields CDR1 SGHTS and CDR2 YDEGEE. The CDR3 loop reads CASSLGGGNSPLHF. DNA for the CDR3: TGTGCCAGCAGCTTGGGAGGGGGCAATTCACCCCTCCACTTT.

This clonotype was observed many times. The rearrangement uses TRBV2 and TRBJ2-2, with TRBD1 matching over 8 bases. Germline loops: CDR1 SNHLY, CDR2 FYNNEI. V was clipped by 8 bases and J by 2 bases; unmatched bases: 7. The CDR3 covers 15 residues. The CDR3 DNA sequence: TGTGCCAGCTTCCCAGGGGGCACCAACACCGGGGAGCTGTTTTTT. As protein: CASFPGGTNTGELFF.

This clonotype was detected once. One end of the junction varies from germline; a read error may be responsible. The V call is TRBV7-3, the J call TRBJ1-2, with TRBD1 matching over 8 bases. The CDR3 contains 11 residues. Germline V gene data show CDR1 as SGHTA and CDR2 as FQGTGA. DNA of the CDR3: TGTGCCAGCAGGGACAGGGATGGCCACACCTTC. Translation: CASRDRDGHTF. The full variable domain, in which reference TRBV7-3 and TRBJ1-2 provide the parts outside the CDR3, is GAGVSQTPSNKVTEKGKYVELRCDPISGHTALYWYRQSLGQGPEFLIYFQGTGAADDSGLPNDRFFAVRPEGSVSTLKIQRTERGDSAVYLCASRDRDGHTFGSGTRLTVV.

This clonotype was counted many times. The genes are TRBV11-2 and TRBJ2-3, with D hard to call. CDR1 is SGHAT, CDR2 FQNNGV, per germline. This CDR3 is 11 amino acids long. The germline V and J ends were trimmed by 5 bases and 6 bases, with 6 bases remaining between them. The CDR3 sequence is CASSPRDTQYF. The CDR3 nucleotides read TGTGCCAGCAGCCCGAGGGATACGCAGTATTTT.

This clonotype was found a few times. This chain joins TRBV29-1 and TRBJ1-2; D perhaps matches TRBD1 (5 bases). The V gene's germline CDR1 is SQVTM and CDR2 ANQGSEA. The V gene lost 0 bases and the J gene lost 6 bases, with 20 bases spanning the gap. This CDR3 spans 16 amino acids. This CDR3 is CSVEDPIKFWGNGYTF. The CDR3 DNA reads as TGCAGCGTTGAAGATCCCATTAAATTTTGGGGGAATGGCTACACCTTC.

The J gene is TRBJ1-1, the V gene TRBV6-2 or TRBV6-3; tentative D call: TRBD1 (6 bases). The germline V and J ends were trimmed by 7 bases and 2 bases, with 14 bases remaining between them. The CDR3 totals 14 residues. The germline V gene has CDR1 MNHEY and CDR2 SVGEGT. In DNA form, the CDR3 reads TGTGCCAGCATCCACGACAGGAGCAACACTGAAGCTTTCTTT. As protein: CASIHDRSNTEAFF.

The CDR3 spells CASIGGFLYEQYF. The CDR3 bases are TGTGCCAGCATCGGGGGTTTCCTCTACGAGCAGTACTTC. The chain uses TRBV6-6 and TRBJ2-7, with TRBD2 as a possible D gene (6 bases). The germline V gene has CDR1 MNHNY and CDR2 SVGAGI (reference sequence). V lost 7 bases to trimming and J lost 3 bases, with 13 bases between them. This CDR3 comprises 13 residues.

This clonotype was detected a few times. J is TRBJ2-5 and V is TRBV6-2 or TRBV6-3; 7 bases are a match to TRBD1. CDR3 length: 12 amino acids. Germline CDR1 reads MNHEY; CDR2 reads SVGEGT. The V segment lost 6 bases and the J segment 3 bases; nucleotides outside the gene matches: 1. CDR3 sequence (DNA): TGTGCCAGCAGCGACAGGGAAGAGACCCAGTACTTC. This sequence encodes CASSDREETQYF.

The chain has TRBV7-9 and TRBJ2-7; D possibly uses TRBD1 or TRBD2 (5 bases each). V lost 1 base to trimming and J lost 5 bases, with 12 bases between them. The CDR3 extends over 14 amino acids. Germline V gene sequence: CDR1 SEHNR, CDR2 FQNEAQ (reference sequence). CDR3 region: CASSLERGYNEQYF. Written as DNA, the CDR3 is TGTGCCAGCAGCTTAGAACGGGGCTACAACGAGCAGTACTTC.

This clonotype was detected many times. The rearrangement joins TRBV30 to TRBJ1-5, with 9 nucleotides matching TRBD1. CDR3 length: 14 residues. Germline lookup yields CDR1 GTSNPN and CDR2 SVGIG (reference sequence). Trimming took 5 bases from V and 3 from J; bases not matched to a gene: 5. The CDR3 reads CAWGTGNSNQPQHF. The CDR3 coding sequence is TGTGCCTGGGGGACAGGGAATTCCAATCAGCCCCAGCATTTT.